The next 16 T cell receptor beta chains were all read from a single sample in a study of blood T cell repertoires in COVID-19. Using immunoSEQ multiplex PCR, the repertoire was profiled, and TCRdb retains in-frame clones only, with some absent. The table lists 190,000 or so clones, around 90% of them singletons. Source material: peripheral blood. The source is a man aged 40-55 years with acute or convalescent COVID-19.

As DNA, the CDR3 is TGTGCCAGCAGCTTGGCCAAAGGGGGGAACACTGAAGCTTTCTTT. Translated: CASSLAKGGNTEAFF. J is TRBJ1-1 and V is TRBV5-4, with D perhaps TRBD1 (6 bases). V was trimmed by 0 bases and J by 1 base, leaving 10 bases between them. The CDR3 runs to 15 residues. CDR1 SGHNT and CDR2 YYREEE come from the germline V gene (reference sequence).

The chain is built from TRBV9 and TRBJ2-1; TRBD2 matches at 10 bases. From germline, CDR1 is SGDLS and CDR2 YYNGEE. V lost 2 bases to trimming and J lost 4 bases; unmatched junction nucleotides: 6. The CDR3 covers 16 residues. The CDR3 protein is CASSVQSGGGYNEQFF. The CDR3 coding sequence is TGTGCCAGCAGCGTCCAGAGCGGGGGGGGGTACAATGAGCAGTTCTTC.

The chain recombines TRBV7-9 with TRBJ1-2, with 10 nucleotides matching TRBD1. J gave up 2 bases and V 3 bases, and 3 bases lay outside the gene matches. The germline gives CDR1 SEHNR, CDR2 FQNEAQ (reference sequence). The CDR3 consists of 15 residues. CDR3 amino acids: CASSFSGQGNYGYTF. The CDR3 nucleotides read TGTGCCAGCAGCTTCTCGGGACAGGGGAACTATGGCTACACCTTC.

The gene calls are TRBV24-1 and TRBJ2-2, with D maybe TRBD1 (5 bases). The CDR3 covers 15 residues. Germline assignment: CDR1 KGHDR and CDR2 SFDVKD. V was clipped by 4 bases and J by 6 bases, with 14 bases between them. The CDR3 bases are TGTGCCACCAGTGAATTCACCCAGGGATCCGGGGAGCTGTTTTTT. Protein: CATSEFTQGSGELFF.

The chain joins TRBV24-1 to TRBJ2-3, with TRBD1 identical over 10 bases. The germline V gene has CDR1 KGHDR and CDR2 SFDVKD. V was pared by 7 bases and J by 11 bases, with 11 bases of the junction left unmatched. The length of the CDR3 is 14 residues. The CDR3 loop reads CATSPGQGVLKQYF. In nucleotides, the CDR3 is TGTGCCACCAGCCCAGGACAGGGGGTTTTAAAGCAGTATTTT.

This clone showed up just a few times. V is TRBV7-9 and J is TRBJ1-6; TRBD1 might be the D (6 bases). V shed 2 bases and J shed 7 bases, with 9 bases lying between them. Germline assignment: CDR1 SEHNR and CDR2 FQNEAQ (reference sequence). This CDR3 is 14 amino acids long. In DNA form, the CDR3 reads TGTGCCAGCAGCTTAAGCCAGGGGAATTCACCCCTCCACTTT. It yields the protein CASSLSQGNSPLHF.

This sequence joins TRBV6-2 or TRBV6-3 and TRBJ1-2; the D is unclear. The CDR3 runs to 10 residues. With 5 bases removed from V and 7 bases from J, the gap between germline ends came to 5 bases. The germline V gene encodes CDR1 MNHEY and CDR2 SVGEGT. CDR3 region: CASSGLGYTF. The DNA of the CDR3 is TGTGCCAGCAGTGGGCTTGGCTACACCTTC.

As DNA, the CDR3 is TGCGCCAGCAGCCCCGGACAGGGGGGCGCGGAGACCCAGTACTTC. It is translated as CASSPGQGGAETQYF. The chain uses TRBV4-1 and TRBJ2-5; TRBD1 agrees at 10 bases. The V and J ends lost 4 bases and 5 bases, in that order; junction bases with no gene match: 7. Germline V gene lookup returns CDR1 MGHRA and CDR2 YSYEKL. CDR3 length: 15 amino acids.

The chain combines TRBV2 with TRBJ2-6; D possibly corresponds to TRBD2 (5 bases). This CDR3 spans 16 amino acids. CDR1 is SNHLY and CDR2 is FYNNEI in the germline V gene. Trimming shortened V by 10 bases and J by 4 bases, and 20 bases separated the two germline ends. The CDR3 nucleotides read TGTGCCATCCCGATGGCACGGCCGGGAGGGGCCAACGTCCTGACTTTC. Translating it yields CAIPMARPGGANVLTF.

The chain joins TRBV12-3 or TRBV12-4 to TRBJ2-7; tentatively, D is TRBD2 (6 bases). The CDR3 extends over 12 amino acids. Trimming took off 5 bases at V and 9 bases at J, with 14 bases between the two ends. As DNA, the CDR3 is TGTGCCAGCAGTAGACGACCCGGGGGGCAGTACTTC. Its translation is CASSRRPGGQYF.

V gene TRBV2 combines with J gene TRBJ1-2, with 7 bases aligning to TRBD1. With 7 bases clipped from V and 4 bases from J, the junction kept 12 bases outside the gene matches. There are 15 residues in the CDR3. In germline, CDR1 is SNHLY, CDR2 FYNNEI. This chain's CDR3 is CASIRDSQIPYGYTF. The CDR3 DNA reads as TGTGCCAGCATTAGGGACAGCCAAATACCCTATGGCTACACCTTC.

V and J are TRBV14 and TRBJ2-1; 9 bases agree with TRBD2. Germline-derived CDR1 and CDR2 are SGHDN and FVKESK. The CDR3 has 18 residues. V lost 8 bases, J lost 0 bases, and 14 bases stayed unmatched. This CDR3 reads CASQGGLAGRSSYNEQFF. The CDR3 nucleotides read TGTGCCAGCCAAGGCGGGCTAGCGGGGAGGAGCTCCTACAATGAGCAGTTCTTC.

This chain's CDR3 is CASSYLNFYEQYF. The CDR3 DNA is TGTGCCAGCAGTTACCTCAACTTCTACGAGCAGTACTTC. J is TRBJ2-7 and V is TRBV6-6, with D uncertain. The V gene's germline CDR1 is MNHNY and CDR2 SVGAGI (reference sequence). This CDR3 has 13 amino acids. V shed 2 bases and J shed 3 bases, with 8 bases lying between them.

This rearrangement joins TRBV14 to TRBJ1-1; weak D call: TRBD1 (5 bases). Germline lookup yields CDR1 SGHDN and CDR2 FVKESK. Trimming cost V 3 bases and J 4 bases, with 12 bases left between them. The CDR3 runs to 14 residues. CDR3 residues: CASSQGGLSTEAFF. The CDR3 DNA sequence: TGTGCCAGCAGCCAGGGGGGTCTGAGCACTGAAGCTTTCTTT.

This chain joins TRBV24-1 and TRBJ2-7; D is possibly TRBD2 (6 bases). CDR3 length: 13 amino acids. CDR1 and CDR2 from the germline V gene are KGHDR and SFDVKD. With 3 bases removed from V and 4 bases from J, the gap between germline ends came to 9 bases. CDR3 residues: CATSDRGRYEQYF. The CDR3 DNA is TGTGCCACCAGTGATCGGGGGAGATACGAGCAGTACTTC.

This chain connects TRBV25-1 to TRBJ1-6; D might be TRBD1 (5 bases). The CDR3 length is 13 residues. Per the germline V gene, CDR1 is MGHDK and CDR2 is SYGVNS. V lost 10 bases, J lost 3 bases, and 10 bases lay in between. The CDR3: CATRQIYNSPLHF. The DNA of the CDR3 is TGTGCCACCAGACAGATCTATAATTCACCCCTCCACTTT.